This T cell receptor (beta chain) was sequenced during a study of blood T cells in healthy people across ages. Study-wide results and limits: Roughly linear declines in TCR beta diversity per million T cells occurred with age.

PCR was performed a second time for roughly 7 to 12 cycles using a sample-barcoded 5' primer and a J-beta primer mix. TCRdb passed the 5' RACE reads through MiXCR, listing each CDR3 protein once. The table has about 1.5 million distinct CDR3 sequences, roughly two fifths seen once; the top ten hold around 4%. From germline, CDR1 is SGHAT and CDR2 FQNNGV. The CDR3 consists of 15 residues. The junction had 12 bases not matched to a gene; V was cut back by 3 bases and J by 7 bases. Points on this clonotype: Its antigen is not identified.

Each sample yielded at least 6.5 million isolated PBMCs. Sequences were obtained from blood. The rearrangement uses TRBV11-2 and TRBJ2-7; 7 nucleotides match TRBD2. The TCR sequence derives from a woman aged 18-30 years in good health. Here the CDR3 reads CASSFSGDSYNEQYF. For the CDR3, the DNA is TGTGCCAGCAGCTTCAGCGGGGACTCCTACAATGAGCAGTACTTC. Filled out from reference TRBV11-2 and TRBJ2-7, the complete variable domain reads EAGVAQSPRYKIIEKRQSVAFWCNPISGHATLYWYQQILGQGPKLLIQFQNNGVVDDSQLPKDRFSAERLKGVDSTLKIQPAKLEDSAVYLCASSFSGDSYNEQYFGPGTRLTVT.